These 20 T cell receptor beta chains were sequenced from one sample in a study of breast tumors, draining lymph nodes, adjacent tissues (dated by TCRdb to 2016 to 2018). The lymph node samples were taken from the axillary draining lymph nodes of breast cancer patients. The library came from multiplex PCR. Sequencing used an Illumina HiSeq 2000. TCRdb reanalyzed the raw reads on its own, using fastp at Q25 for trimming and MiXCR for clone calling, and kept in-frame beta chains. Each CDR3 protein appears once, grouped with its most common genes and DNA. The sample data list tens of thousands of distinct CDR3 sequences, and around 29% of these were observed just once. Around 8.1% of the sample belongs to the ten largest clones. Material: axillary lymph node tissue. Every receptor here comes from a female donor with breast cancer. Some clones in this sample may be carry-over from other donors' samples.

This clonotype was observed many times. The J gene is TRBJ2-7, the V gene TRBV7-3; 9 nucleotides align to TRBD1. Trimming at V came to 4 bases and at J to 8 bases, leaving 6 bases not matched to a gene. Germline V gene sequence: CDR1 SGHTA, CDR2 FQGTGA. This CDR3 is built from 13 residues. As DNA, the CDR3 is TGTGCCAGCAGCTACCAACAGGGGGCGCAGCAGTACTTC. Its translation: CASSYQQGAQQYF.

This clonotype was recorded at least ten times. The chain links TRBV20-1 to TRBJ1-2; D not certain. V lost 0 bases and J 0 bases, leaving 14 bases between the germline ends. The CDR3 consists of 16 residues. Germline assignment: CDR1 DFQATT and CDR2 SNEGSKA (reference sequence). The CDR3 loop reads CSARDGFSDPNYGYTF. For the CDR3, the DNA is TGCAGTGCTAGAGATGGGTTCTCGGACCCTAACTATGGCTACACCTTC.

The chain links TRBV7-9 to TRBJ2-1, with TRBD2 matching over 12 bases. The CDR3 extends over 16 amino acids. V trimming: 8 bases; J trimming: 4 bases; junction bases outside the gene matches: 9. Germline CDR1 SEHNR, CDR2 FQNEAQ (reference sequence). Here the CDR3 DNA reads TGTGCCAGCGCTTTCGTAGGACTAGCGGGGTACAATGAGCAGTTCTTC. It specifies CASAFVGLAGYNEQFF.

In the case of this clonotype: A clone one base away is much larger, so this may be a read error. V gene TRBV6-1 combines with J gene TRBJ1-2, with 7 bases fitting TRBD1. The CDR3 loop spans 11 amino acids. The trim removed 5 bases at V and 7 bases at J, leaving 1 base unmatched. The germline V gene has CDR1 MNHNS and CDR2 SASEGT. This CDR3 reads CASSRQGGYTF. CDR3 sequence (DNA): TGTGCCAGCAGTCGACAGGGTGGCTACACCTTC.

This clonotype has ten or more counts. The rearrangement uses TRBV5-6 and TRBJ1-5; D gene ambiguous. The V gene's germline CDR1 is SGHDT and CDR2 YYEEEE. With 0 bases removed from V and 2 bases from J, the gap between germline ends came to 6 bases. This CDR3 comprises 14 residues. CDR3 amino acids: CASSLGPGNQPQHF. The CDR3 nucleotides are TGTGCCAGCAGCTTGGGGCCGGGCAATCAGCCCCAGCATTTT.

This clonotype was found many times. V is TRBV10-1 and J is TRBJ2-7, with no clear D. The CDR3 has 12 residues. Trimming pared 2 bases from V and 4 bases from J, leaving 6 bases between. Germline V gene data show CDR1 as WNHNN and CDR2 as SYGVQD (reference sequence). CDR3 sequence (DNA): TGCGCCAGCAGTGAGGACCAATACGAGCAGTACTTC. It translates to CASSEDQYEQYF.

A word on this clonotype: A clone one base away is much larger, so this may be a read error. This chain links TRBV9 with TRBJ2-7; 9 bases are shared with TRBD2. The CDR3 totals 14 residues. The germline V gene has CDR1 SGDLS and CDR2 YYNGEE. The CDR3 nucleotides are TGTGCCAGCAGCGCCGGGACTAGCATTTACGAGCAGTCCTTC. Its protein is CASSAGTSIYEQSF.

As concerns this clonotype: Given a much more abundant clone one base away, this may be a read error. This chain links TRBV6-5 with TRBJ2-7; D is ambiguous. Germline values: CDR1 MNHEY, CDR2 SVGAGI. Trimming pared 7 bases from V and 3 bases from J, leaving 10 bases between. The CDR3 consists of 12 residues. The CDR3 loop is CASTHGGYEQYF. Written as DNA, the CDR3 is TGTGCCAGCACCCACGGCGGCTACGAGCAGTACTTC.

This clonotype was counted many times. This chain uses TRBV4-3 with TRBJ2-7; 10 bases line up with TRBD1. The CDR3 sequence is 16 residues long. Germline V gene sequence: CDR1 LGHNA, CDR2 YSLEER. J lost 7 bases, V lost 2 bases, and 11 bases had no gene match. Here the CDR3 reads CASSQSFGRTGGEQYF. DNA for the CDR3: TGCGCCAGCAGCCAAAGCTTTGGACGGACAGGGGGGGAGCAGTACTTC.

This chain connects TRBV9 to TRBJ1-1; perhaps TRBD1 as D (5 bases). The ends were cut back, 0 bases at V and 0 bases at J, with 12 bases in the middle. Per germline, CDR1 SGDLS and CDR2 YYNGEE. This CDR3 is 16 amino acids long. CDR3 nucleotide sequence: TGTGCCAGCAGCGTAGCCGCGGGGCACATGAACACTGAAGCTTTCTTT. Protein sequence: CASSVAAGHMNTEAFF.

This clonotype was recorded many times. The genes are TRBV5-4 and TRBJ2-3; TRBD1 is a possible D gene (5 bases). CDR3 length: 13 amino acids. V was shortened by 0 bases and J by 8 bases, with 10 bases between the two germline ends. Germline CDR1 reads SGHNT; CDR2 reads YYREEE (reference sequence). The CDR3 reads CASSLDSRGTQYF. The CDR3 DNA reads TGTGCCAGCAGCTTGGACTCTAGGGGTACGCAGTATTTT.

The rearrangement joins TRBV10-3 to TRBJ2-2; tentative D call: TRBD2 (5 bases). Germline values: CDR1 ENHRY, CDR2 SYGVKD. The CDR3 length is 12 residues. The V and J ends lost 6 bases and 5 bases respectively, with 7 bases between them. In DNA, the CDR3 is TGTGCCATCAGGGGAGATACCGGGGAGCTGTTTTTT. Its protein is CAIRGDTGELFF.

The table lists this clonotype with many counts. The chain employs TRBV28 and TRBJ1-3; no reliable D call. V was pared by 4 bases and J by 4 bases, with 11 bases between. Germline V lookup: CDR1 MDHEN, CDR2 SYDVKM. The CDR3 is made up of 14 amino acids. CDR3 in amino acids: CASSSPPAGNTIYF. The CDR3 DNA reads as TGTGCCAGCAGTTCTCCCCCTGCCGGAAACACCATATATTTT.

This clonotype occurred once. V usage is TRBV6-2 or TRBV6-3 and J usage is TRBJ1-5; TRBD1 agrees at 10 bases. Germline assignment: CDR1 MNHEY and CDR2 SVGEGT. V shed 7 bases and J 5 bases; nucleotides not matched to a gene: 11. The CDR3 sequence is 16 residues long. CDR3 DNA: TGTGCCAGCACCAGGACAGGGGGGAGAGCCGATCAGCCCCAGCATTTT. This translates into CASTRTGGRADQPQHF.

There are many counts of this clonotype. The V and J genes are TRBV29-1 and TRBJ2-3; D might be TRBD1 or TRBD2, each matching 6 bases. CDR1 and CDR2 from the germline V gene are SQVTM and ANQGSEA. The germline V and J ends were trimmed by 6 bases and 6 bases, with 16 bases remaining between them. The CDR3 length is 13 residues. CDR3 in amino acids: CSVGGHLSDTQYF. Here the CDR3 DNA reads TGCAGCGTGGGGGGACATTTGTCTGATACGCAGTATTTT.

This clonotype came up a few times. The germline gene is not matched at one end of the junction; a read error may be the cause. The CDR3 sequence: CASSEGSFDGCTF. The CDR3 bases are TGTGCCAGCAGTGAGGGGTCTTTCGATGGCTGCACCTTC. The chain carries TRBV28 and TRBJ1-2; possible D gene TRBD1, 5 bases. CDR3 length: 13 amino acids. Per germline, CDR1 MDHEN and CDR2 SYDVKM.

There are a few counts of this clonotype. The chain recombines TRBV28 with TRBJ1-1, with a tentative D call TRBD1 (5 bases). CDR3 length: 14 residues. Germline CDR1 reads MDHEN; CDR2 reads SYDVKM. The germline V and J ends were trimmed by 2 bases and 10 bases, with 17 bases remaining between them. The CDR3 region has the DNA TGTGCCAGCAGTTTACATTCCGGGACCCCCCGAGCTTTCTTT. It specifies CASSLHSGTPRAFF.

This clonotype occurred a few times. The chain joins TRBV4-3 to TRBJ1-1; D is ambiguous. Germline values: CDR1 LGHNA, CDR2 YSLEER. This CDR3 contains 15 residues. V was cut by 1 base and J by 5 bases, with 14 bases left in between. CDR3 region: CASSQARAESTEAFF. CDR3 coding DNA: TGCGCCAGCAGCCAAGCTAGGGCTGAAAGTACTGAAGCTTTCTTT.

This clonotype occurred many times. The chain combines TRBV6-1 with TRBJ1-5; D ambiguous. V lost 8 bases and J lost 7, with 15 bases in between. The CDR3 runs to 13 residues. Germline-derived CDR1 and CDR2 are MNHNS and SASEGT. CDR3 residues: CASQDLAGQPQHF. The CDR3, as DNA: TGTGCCAGCCAGGACCTCGCGGGGCAGCCCCAGCATTTT.

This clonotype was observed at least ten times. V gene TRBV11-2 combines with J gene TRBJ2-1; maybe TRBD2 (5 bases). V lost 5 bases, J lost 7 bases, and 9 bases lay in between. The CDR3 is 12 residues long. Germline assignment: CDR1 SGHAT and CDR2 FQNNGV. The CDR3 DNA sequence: TGTGCCAGCAGCCACCGAGGGAATGAGCAGTTCTTC. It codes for CASSHRGNEQFF. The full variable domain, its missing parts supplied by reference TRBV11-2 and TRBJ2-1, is EAGVAQSPRYKIIEKRQSVAFWCNPISGHATLYWYQQILGQGPKLLIQFQNNGVVDDSQLPKDRFSAERLKGVDSTLKIQPAKLEDSAVYLCASSHRGNEQFFGPGTRLTVL.